The source of this T cell receptor (beta chain) is a study of blood T cell repertoires in COVID-19. The data were produced by immunoSEQ multiplex PCR, yet TCRdb's version contains in-frame clones alone and is incomplete. The sample carries around 260,000 clones, around 90% recorded once. The length of the CDR3 is 15 residues. Trimming took 3 bases from V and 10 from J; bases not matched to a gene: 6. Germline values: CDR1 SGHTA, CDR2 FQGNSA. The sequence was obtained from a woman in her twenties or thirties who had recovered from COVID-19. The chain carries TRBV7-2 and TRBJ1-6; 10 nucleotides agree with TRBD1. The sample was PBMCs or T cells enriched from blood (not recorded which). CDR3 nucleotide sequence: TGTGCCAGCAGCTTTGACAGGGGGCTACGGTCACCCCTCCACTTT. This encodes CASSFDRGLRSPLHF.